These 8 T cell receptor beta chains originate from one sample sequenced in a study of blood T cell repertoires in COVID-19. Assay: immunoSEQ multiplex PCR; the TCRdb copy retains only in-frame clones and omits some. The data show about 39,000 clones, with approximately 73% seen just once and about 27% held by the top ten. The sequencing input was peripheral blood. These receptors were collected from a man older than 75 with acute or convalescent COVID-19.

The chain couples TRBV5-4 to TRBJ2-1, with 8 nucleotides matching TRBD1. CDR1 is SGHNT, CDR2 YYREEE, per germline (reference sequence). This CDR3 contains 15 residues. Trimming removed 4 bases from V and 4 bases from J; junction bases left unmatched: 7. In nucleotides, the CDR3 is TGTGCCAGCAGCCCGAGACAGGGGTCATACAATGAGCAGTTCTTC. Protein product: CASSPRQGSYNEQFF.

This clone was counted many times. The chain couples TRBV19 to TRBJ1-2, with D hard to call. CDR1 is LNHDA and CDR2 is SQIVND in the germline V gene (reference sequence). V was cut by 3 bases and J by 9 bases, with 14 bases left in between. The CDR3 spans 13 residues. As DNA, the CDR3 is TGTGCCAGTAGTATTGGTACAGTACCTAGCTACACCTTC. Its translation is CASSIGTVPSYTF.

This chain joins TRBV7-9 and TRBJ2-1; the match to TRBD2 covers 7 bases. Losses at the gene ends were 2 bases for V and 5 bases for J; bases not matched to a gene: 6. Germline values: CDR1 SEHNR, CDR2 FQNEAQ (reference sequence). The CDR3 is 15 amino acids. CDR3 nucleotide sequence: TGTGCCAGCAGCTTAACGGGAGGTGGGCACAATGAGCAGTTCTTC. Its translation: CASSLTGGGHNEQFF.

The chain has TRBV24-1 and TRBJ2-7, with 8 bases identical to TRBD2. Germline CDR1 and CDR2: KGHDR and SFDVKD. The length of the CDR3 is 14 residues. After removal of 9 bases from V and 0 bases from J, the junction contained 6 bases not matched to a gene. DNA of the CDR3: TGTGCCACCCAAGACGGGAGGGCCTCCTACGAGCAGTACTTC. Residues: CATQDGRASYEQYF.

This chain joins TRBV7-9 and TRBJ2-1; 8 bases agree with TRBD2. Trimming at V came to 3 bases and at J to 2 bases, leaving 3 bases not matched to a gene. The CDR3 spans 15 residues. Germline V gene data show CDR1 as SEHNR and CDR2 as FQNEAQ (reference sequence). The CDR3 nucleotides read TGTGCCAGCAGCTTCCGGGAGGGCCCCTACAATGAGCAGTTCTTC. Translation: CASSFREGPYNEQFF.

V usage is TRBV5-1 and J usage is TRBJ2-2; a possible D gene is TRBD2 (5 bases). The CDR3 contains 14 residues. V gave up 0 bases and J gave up 4 bases, with 7 bases separating them. The germline V gene encodes CDR1 SGHRS and CDR2 YFSETQ. CDR3 nucleotide sequence: TGCGCCAGCAGCTTGGGAGGGTCCACCGGGGAGCTGTTTTTT. It encodes CASSLGGSTGELFF. Full variable domain (rest looked up from reference TRBV5-1 and TRBJ2-2): KAGVTQTPRYLIKTRGQQVTLSCSPISGHRSVSWYQQTPGQGLQFLFEYFSETQRNKGNFPGRFSGRQFSNSRSEMNVSTLELGDSALYLCASSLGGSTGELFFGEGSRLTVL.

The V call is TRBV3-1 (or the pseudogene TRBV3-2), the J call TRBJ2-1, with D uncertain. The CDR3 covers 13 residues. Germline values: CDR1 LGHDT, CDR2 YNNKEL (reference sequence). Between the trimmed V and J ends, which lost 2 bases and 10 bases, there was a span of 12 bases. The CDR3 bases are TGTGCCAGCAGCCAACAACGTCCGAGCGAGCAGTTCTTC. Its translation is CASSQQRPSEQFF.

This clone has a handful of counts. The chain carries TRBV5-1 and TRBJ1-1; TRBD1 aligns across 7 bases. The ends lost 4 bases at V and 1 base at J; junction bases unmatched: 7. The CDR3 sequence is 15 residues long. Looked up from germline, CDR1 is SGHRS and CDR2 is YFSETQ. The CDR3 DNA is TGCGCCAGCAGCATAAGACAGGGTCGGAACACTGAAGCTTTCTTT. Its protein is CASSIRQGRNTEAFF.